This T cell receptor beta chain was found in a study of OX40 agonist ivuxolimab in advanced cancers. Produced via immunoSEQ multiplex PCR; TCRdb's table is partial and in-frame only. Here the sample spans around 62,000 clones, roughly four fifths being singletons. Notes on the study in general: Expanded clones tended on average to be more numerous among CD8+ T cells than CD4+.

The CDR3 loop spans 14 amino acids. Germline assignment: CDR1 SGHVS and CDR2 FQNEAQ. Trimming cost V 3 bases and J 3 bases; bases outside gene matches: 5. Details on this clone: Its target is not known.

V and J are TRBV7-8 and TRBJ2-7; 7 nucleotides agree with TRBD1. The starting material was CD4+ or CD8+ T cells sorted from blood, obtained in a trial of the OX40 agonist ivuxolimab. The sequence was collected from an adult with an advanced solid tumor such as melanoma, head and neck, liver or kidney cancer. CDR3 nucleotide sequence: TGTGCCAGCAGCTTGGGCAGGGGGTTCTACGAGCAGTACTTC. It encodes CASSLGRGFYEQYF.